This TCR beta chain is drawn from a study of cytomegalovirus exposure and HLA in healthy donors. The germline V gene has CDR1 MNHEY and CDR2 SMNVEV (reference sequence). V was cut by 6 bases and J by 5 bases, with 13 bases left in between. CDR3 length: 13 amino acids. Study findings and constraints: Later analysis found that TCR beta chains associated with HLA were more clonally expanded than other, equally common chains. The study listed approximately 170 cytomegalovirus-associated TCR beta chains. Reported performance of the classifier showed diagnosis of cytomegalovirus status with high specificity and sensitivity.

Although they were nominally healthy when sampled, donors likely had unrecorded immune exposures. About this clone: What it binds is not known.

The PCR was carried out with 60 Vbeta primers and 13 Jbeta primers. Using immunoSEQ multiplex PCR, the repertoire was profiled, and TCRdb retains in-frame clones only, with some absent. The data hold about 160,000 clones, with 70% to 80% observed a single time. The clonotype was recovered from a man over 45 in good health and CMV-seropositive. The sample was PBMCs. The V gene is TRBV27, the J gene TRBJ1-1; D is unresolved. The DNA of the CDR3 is TGTGCCAGCAGCTTCGGCCCGAGGACTGAAGCTTTCTTT. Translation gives CASSFGPRTEAFF.